Here is one TCR beta chain with its context. What it binds is not known. In making TCR beta libraries, quantitative 5'-RACE with molecular barcodes was used. TCRdb analysed the 5' RACE reads with MiXCR anew, one entry per CDR3 protein. Among some 130,000 distinct CDR3 sequences listed, 6.5% to 8.5% were seen once. This sample is drawn from a study of CD8 T cells in ankylosing spondylitis. CDR1 MNHNS and CDR2 SASEGT come from the germline V gene. This CDR3 has 15 amino acids. Germline trimming cut 6 bases from V and 4 bases from J; bases unmatched to any gene: 10. Study outcomes and limitations: Relatively scarce in peripheral blood, disease-linked clones were CD8+. Several of the motif variants were reported before in synovial fluid and blood from reactive arthritis.

This TCR came from a male donor with ankylosing spondylitis. Sequenced material: synovial fluid, either unsorted or a sorted T cell fraction (not recorded which). This chain connects TRBV6-1 to TRBJ2-7; 9 positions match TRBD2. CDR3 nucleotide sequence: TGTGCCAGCAGCCTAGCGGGGCTAAAAGTTTACGAGCAGTACTTC. Amino acids: CASSLAGLKVYEQYF.